Reported below is one T cell receptor beta chain. No antigen is known for it. This entry comes from a study of cytomegalovirus exposure and HLA in healthy donors. Findings and limits, study-wide: Most TCR beta V segments were productive about 87% or about 30% of the time in an earlier analysis.

The PCR used 60 Vbeta and 13 Jbeta primers. Generated by immunoSEQ multiplex PCR, the TCRdb table keeps only in-frame clones and is missing some. The data contain more than 110,000 clones, more than 70% of them singletons. V was shortened by 3 bases and J by 0 bases, with 15 bases between the two germline ends. Germline CDR1 LNHDA, CDR2 SQIVND (reference sequence). The CDR3 is made up of 17 amino acids. The sample was PBMCs. This sequence originates from a male donor in good health and CMV-seropositive. The chain combines TRBV19 with TRBJ1-5; a possible D gene is TRBD1 (5 bases). The CDR3 protein is CASSIGGINFSNQPQHF. Here the CDR3 DNA reads TGTGCCAGTAGTATCGGGGGGATTAATTTTAGCAATCAGCCCCAGCATTTT.